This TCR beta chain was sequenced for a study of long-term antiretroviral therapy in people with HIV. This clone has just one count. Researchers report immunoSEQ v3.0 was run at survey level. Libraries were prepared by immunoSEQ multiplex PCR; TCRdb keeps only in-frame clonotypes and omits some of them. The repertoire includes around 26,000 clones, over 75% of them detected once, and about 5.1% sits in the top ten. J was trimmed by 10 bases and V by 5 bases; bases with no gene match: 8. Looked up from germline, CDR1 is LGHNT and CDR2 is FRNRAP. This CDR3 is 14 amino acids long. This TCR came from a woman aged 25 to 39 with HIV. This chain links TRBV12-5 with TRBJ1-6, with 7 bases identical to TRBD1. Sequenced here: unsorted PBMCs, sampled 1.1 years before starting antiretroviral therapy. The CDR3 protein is CASGRQGVGSPLHF. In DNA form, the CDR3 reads TGTGCTAGTGGTAGACAGGGAGTTGGGTCACCCCTCCACTTT.